This T cell receptor (beta chain) emerged from a study of CD4+ T cells in melanoma. Findings and limits, study-wide: Diverse differentiation states were reported for melanoma neoantigen-specific CD4+ T cells. A reported correlation linked neoantigen-specific CD4+ T cells to CD8+, macrophage and B cell function.

Repertoires were generated with immunoSEQ multiplex PCR, while TCRdb's copy carries only in-frame clones and drops some. The sample records more than 90,000 clones, over 80% being singletons. Looked up from germline, CDR1 is MNHEY and CDR2 is SVGAGI. The CDR3 runs 14 residues. V lost 0 bases, J lost 9 bases, and 15 bases lay in between. For this clone: The target antigen is unknown.

The sample was peripheral blood. This rearrangement joins TRBV6-5 to TRBJ2-7; D tentatively reads TRBD1 or TRBD2 (5 bases each). The clonotype comes from a human donor with melanoma. CDR3 sequence (DNA): TGTGCCAGCAGTTACTCGGGGCTCGGGGTAAGGCAGTACTTC. It encodes CASSYSGLGVRQYF.